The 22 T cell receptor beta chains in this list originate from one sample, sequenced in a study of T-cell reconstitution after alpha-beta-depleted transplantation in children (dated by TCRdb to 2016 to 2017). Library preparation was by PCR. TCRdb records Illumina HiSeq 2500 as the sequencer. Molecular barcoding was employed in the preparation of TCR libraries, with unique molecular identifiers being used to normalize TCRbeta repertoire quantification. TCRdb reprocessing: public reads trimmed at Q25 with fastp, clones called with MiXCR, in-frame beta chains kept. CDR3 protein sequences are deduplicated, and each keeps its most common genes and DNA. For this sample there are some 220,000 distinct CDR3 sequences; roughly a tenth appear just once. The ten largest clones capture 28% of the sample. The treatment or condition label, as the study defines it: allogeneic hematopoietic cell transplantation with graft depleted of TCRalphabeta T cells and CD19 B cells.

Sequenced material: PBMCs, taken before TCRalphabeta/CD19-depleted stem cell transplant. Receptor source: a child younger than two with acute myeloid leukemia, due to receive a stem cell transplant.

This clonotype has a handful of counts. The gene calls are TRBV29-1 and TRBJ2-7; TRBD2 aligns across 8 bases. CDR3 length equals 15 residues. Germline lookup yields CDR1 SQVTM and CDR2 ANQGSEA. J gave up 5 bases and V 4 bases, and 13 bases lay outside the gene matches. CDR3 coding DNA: TGCAGCGTTGCAGGTGGGTTAGCGGGACTCCACGAGCAGTACTTC. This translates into CSVAGGLAGLHEQYF.

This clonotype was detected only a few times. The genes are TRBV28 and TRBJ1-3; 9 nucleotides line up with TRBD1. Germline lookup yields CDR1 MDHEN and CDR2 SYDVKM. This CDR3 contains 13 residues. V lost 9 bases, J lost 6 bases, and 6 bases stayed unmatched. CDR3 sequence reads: CASGDRVENTIYF. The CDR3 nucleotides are TGTGCCAGTGGGGACAGGGTTGAAAACACCATATATTTT.

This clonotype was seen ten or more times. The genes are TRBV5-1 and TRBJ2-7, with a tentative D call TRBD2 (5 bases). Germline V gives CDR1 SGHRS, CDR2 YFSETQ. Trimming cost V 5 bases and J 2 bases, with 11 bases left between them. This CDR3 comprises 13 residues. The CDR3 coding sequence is TGCGCCAGCAGACGGGAAGGTACCTACGAGCAGTACTTC. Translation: CASRREGTYEQYF.

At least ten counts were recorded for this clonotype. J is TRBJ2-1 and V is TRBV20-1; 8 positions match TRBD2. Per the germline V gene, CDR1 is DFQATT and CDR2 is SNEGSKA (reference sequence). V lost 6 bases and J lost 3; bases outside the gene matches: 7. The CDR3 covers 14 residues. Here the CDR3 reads CSAEGGLVYNEQFF. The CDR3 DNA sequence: TGCAGTGCCGAGGGGGGACTAGTCTACAATGAGCAGTTCTTC.

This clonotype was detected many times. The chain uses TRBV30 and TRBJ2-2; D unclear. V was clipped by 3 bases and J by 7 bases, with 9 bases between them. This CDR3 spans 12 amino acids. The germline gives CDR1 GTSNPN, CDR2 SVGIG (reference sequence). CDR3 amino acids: CAWRSNLGELFF. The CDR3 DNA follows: TGTGCCTGGAGATCCAATCTCGGGGAGCTGTTTTTT.

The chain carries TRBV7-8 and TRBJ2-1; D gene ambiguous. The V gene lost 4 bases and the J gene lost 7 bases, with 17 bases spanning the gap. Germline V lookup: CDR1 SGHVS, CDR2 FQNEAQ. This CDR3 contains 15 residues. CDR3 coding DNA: TGTGCCAGCAGCTCCCGGGCCCTAACGGAAAATGAGCAGTTCTTC. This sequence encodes CASSSRALTENEQFF.

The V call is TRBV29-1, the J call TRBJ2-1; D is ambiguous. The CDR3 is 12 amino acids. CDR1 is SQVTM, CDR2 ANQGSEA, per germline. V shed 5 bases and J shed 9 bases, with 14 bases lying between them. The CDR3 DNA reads TGCAGCGTTAGGGTGGGTCCGAGTGAGCAGTTCTTC. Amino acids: CSVRVGPSEQFF.

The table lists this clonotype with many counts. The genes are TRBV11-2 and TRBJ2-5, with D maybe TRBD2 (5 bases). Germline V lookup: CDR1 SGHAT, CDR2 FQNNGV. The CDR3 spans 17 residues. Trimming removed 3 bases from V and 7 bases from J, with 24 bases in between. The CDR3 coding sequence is TGTGCCAGCAGCTTGAGACCGAGGATTAGCGTAGTAGGGACCCAGTACTTC. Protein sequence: CASSLRPRISVVGTQYF.

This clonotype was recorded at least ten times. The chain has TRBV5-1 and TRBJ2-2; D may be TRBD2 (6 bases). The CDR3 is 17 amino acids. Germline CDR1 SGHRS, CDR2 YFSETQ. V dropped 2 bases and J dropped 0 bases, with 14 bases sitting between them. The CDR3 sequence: CASSFGGAVTNTGELFF. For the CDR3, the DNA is TGCGCCAGCAGCTTTGGAGGGGCCGTTACGAACACCGGGGAGCTGTTTTTT. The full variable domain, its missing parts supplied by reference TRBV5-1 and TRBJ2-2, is KAGVTQTPRYLIKTRGQQVTLSCSPISGHRSVSWYQQTPGQGLQFLFEYFSETQRNKGNFPGRFSGRQFSNSRSEMNVSTLELGDSALYLCASSFGGAVTNTGELFFGEGSRLTVL.

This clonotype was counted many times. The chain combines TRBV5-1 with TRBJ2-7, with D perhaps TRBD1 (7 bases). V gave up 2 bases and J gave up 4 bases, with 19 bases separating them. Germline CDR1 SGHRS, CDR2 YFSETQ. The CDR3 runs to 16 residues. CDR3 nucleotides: TGCGCCAGCAGCTTCGGACTAAGACAGGGACAGTACGAGCAGTACTTC. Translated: CASSFGLRQGQYEQYF.

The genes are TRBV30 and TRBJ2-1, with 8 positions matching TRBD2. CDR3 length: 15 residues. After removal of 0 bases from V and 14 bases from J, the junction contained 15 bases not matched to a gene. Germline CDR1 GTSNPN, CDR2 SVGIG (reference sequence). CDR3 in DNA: TGTGCCTGGAGTGTGGGTCCGGGAGGGCGCGCAGATAAGTTCTTC. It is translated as CAWSVGPGGRADKFF.

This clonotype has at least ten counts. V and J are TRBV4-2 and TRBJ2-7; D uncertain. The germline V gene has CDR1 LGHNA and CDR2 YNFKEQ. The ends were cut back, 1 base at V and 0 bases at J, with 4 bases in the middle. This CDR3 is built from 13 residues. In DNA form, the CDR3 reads TGTGCCAGCAGCCAAGTCTTCTCCTACGAGCAGTACTTC. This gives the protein CASSQVFSYEQYF.

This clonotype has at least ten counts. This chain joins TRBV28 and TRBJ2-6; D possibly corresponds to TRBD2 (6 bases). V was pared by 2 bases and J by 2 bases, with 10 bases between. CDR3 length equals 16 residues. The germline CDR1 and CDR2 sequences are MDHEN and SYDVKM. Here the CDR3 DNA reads TGTGCCAGCAGTTTAATTTGGGGGGCTGGGGCCAACGTCCTGACTTTC. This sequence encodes CASSLIWGAGANVLTF.

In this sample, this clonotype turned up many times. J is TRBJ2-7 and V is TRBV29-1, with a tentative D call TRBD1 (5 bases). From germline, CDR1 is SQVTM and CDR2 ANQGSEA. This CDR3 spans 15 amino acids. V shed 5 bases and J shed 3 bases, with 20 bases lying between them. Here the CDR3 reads CSVSRITGFSYEQYF. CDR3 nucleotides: TGCAGCGTTAGTCGAATCACAGGATTTAGCTACGAGCAGTACTTC.

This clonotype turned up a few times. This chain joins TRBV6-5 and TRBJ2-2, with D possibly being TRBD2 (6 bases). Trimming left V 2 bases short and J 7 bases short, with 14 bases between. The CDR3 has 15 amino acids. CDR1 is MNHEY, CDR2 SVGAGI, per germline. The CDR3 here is CASSYGSRRGGELFF. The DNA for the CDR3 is TGTGCCAGCAGTTACGGGTCTAGGCGGGGCGGGGAGCTGTTTTTT.

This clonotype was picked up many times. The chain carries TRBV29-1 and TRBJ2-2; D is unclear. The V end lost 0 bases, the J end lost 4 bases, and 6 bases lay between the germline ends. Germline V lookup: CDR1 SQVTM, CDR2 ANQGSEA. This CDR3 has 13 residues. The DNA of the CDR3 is TGCAGCGTTGAAGATGATCCCACCGGGGAGCTGTTTTTT. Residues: CSVEDDPTGELFF.

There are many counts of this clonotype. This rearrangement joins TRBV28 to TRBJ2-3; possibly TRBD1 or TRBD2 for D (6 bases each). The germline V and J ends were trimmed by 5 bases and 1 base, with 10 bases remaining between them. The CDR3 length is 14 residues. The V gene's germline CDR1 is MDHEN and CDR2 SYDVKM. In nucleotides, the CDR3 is TGTGCCAGCAGTATGGGGGGCGGCACAGATACGCAGTATTTT. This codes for CASSMGGGTDTQYF.

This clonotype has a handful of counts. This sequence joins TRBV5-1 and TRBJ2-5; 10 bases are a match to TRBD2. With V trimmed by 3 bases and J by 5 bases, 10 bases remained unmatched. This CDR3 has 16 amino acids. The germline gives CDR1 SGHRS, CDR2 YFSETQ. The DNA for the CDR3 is TGCGCCAGCAGCTATAGGCTAGCGGGGGAAGGGGAGACCCAGTACTTC. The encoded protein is CASSYRLAGEGETQYF. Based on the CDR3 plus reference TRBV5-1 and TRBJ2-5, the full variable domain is KAGVTQTPRYLIKTRGQQVTLSCSPISGHRSVSWYQQTPGQGLQFLFEYFSETQRNKGNFPGRFSGRQFSNSRSEMNVSTLELGDSALYLCASSYRLAGEGETQYFGPGTRLLVL.

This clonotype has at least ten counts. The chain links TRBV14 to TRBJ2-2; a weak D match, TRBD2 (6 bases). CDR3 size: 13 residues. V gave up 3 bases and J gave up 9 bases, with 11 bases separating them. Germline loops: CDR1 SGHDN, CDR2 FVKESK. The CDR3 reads CASSHGTPRELFF. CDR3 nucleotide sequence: TGTGCCAGCAGCCATGGGACTCCGAGGGAGCTGTTTTTT.

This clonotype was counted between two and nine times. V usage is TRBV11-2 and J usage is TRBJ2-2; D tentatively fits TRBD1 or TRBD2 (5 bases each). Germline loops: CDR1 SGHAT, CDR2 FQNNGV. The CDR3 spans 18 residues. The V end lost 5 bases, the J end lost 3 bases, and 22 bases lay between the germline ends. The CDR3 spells CASSPPRDPFYDTGELFF. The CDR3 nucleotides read TGTGCCAGCAGCCCACCCCGGGACCCATTTTATGACACCGGGGAGCTGTTTTTT.

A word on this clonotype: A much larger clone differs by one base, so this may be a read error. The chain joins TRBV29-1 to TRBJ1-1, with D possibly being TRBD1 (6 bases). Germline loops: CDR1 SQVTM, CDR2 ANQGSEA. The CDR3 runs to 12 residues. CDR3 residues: CGSRGGRTEAFF. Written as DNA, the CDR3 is TGCGGCAGTCGAGGGGGAAGGACTGAAGCTTTCTTT.

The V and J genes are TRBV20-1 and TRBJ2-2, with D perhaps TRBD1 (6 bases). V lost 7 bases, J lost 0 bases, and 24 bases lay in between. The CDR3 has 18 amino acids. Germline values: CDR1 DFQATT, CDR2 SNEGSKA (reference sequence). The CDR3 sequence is CSGQTTDSYFANTGELFF. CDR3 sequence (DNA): TGCAGTGGCCAAACTACGGACAGTTACTTCGCGAACACCGGGGAGCTGTTTTTT.